This TCR beta chain is drawn from a study of radiotherapy plus CTLA-4 blockade in lung cancer. As for the study in general: Patients showed objective responses in 15% to 20% of cases, and disease control was achieved by under 40%.

Only in-frame clones appear in the TCRdb table, and some are missing; sequencing was by immunoSEQ multiplex PCR. This sample carries approximately 40,000 clones, 60% to 80% of them seen once, and the ten largest clones take around 2.4%. In the case of this clone: Its antigen is undetermined.

Study-level results: The study found tumor-derived TCR clones expanded in blood after radiotherapy plus ipilimumab.

The germline V gene encodes CDR1 SGHNT and CDR2 YYREEE (reference sequence). The CDR3 contains 11 residues. Trimming cost V 4 bases and J 6 bases, with 8 bases left between them. This TCR derives from a human donor with non-small cell lung cancer whose response to radiotherapy plus ipilimumab could not be evaluated. The V gene is TRBV5-4, the J gene TRBJ2-7, with D possibly being TRBD2 (5 bases). Sequences were derived from peripheral blood, sampled from a patient treated with radiotherapy plus ipilimumab. CDR3 nucleotide sequence: TGTGCCAGCAGCACGGGGTTCGAGCAGTACTTC. This sequence encodes CASSTGFEQYF.